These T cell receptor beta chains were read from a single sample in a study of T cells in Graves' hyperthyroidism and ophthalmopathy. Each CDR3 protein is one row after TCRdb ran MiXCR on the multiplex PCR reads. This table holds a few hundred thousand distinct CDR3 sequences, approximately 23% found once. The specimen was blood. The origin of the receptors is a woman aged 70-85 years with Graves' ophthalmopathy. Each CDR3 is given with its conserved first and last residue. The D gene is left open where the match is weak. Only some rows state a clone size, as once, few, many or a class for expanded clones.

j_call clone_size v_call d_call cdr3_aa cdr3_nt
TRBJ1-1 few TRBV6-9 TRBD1 CASSYSTGPGNTEAFF TGTGCCAGCAGTTATTCGACAGGGCCAGGGAACACTGAAGCTTTCTTT
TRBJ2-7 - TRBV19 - CASSSGGQTYEQYF TGTGCCAGTAGTTCCGGGGGGCAGACCTACGAGCAGTACTTC
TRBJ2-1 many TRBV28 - CASSLQQPGHNEQFF TGTGCCAGCAGTCTTCAACAACCGGGACACAATGAGCAGTTCTTC
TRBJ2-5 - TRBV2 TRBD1 CASRVQGAGETQYF TGTGCCAGCAGGGTACAGGGGGCGGGGGAGACCCAGTACTTC
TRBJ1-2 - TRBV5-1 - CASSLQADLNGYTF TGCGCCAGCAGCTTGCAGGCAGACCTGAATGGCTACACCTTC
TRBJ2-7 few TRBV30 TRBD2 CAWSRLAGRLYSYEQYF TGTGCCTGGAGCAGACTAGCGGGACGCTTATACTCCTACGAGCAGTACTTC
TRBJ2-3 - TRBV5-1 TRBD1 CASKPGQYTDTQYF TGCGCCAGCAAACCGGGACAGTACACAGATACGCAGTATTTT
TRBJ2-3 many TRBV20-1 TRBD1 CSAKGRGQSGHTDTQYF TGCAGTGCCAAGGGAAGGGGGCAATCGGGACACACAGATACGCAGTATTTT
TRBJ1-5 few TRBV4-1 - CASSPQGRRLNQPQHF TGCGCCAGCAGCCCACAGGGCAGACGACTTAATCAGCCCCAGCATTTT
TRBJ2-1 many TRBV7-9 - CASSLRTDQYNEQFF TGTGCCAGCAGCCTTAGGACAGACCAATACAATGAGCAGTTCTTC
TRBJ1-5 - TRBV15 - CATSSIQGYGNQPQHF TGTGCCACCAGCAGTATACAGGGATACGGGAATCAGCCCCAGCATTTT
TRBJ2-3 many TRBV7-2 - CASSPSDSTDTQYF TGTGCCAGCAGCCCCTCGGACAGCACAGATACGCAGTATTTT
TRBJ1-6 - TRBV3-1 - CASSPRTVLYNSPLHF TGTGCCAGCAGCCCCCGGACAGTCCTTTATAATTCACCCCTCCACTTT
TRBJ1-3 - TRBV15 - CATSKVRETIYF TGTGCCACCAGCAAGGTCAGGGAAACCATATATTTT
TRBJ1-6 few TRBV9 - CASSPGDSPLHF TGTGCCAGCAGCCCTGGGGATTCACCCCTCCACTTT
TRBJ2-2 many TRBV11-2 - CASSSKVESGFRELFF TGTGCCAGCAGCTCCAAGGTTGAGTCGGGCTTTAGGGAGCTGTTTTTT
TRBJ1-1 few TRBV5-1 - CASSFLPLPGTEAFF TGCGCCAGCAGCTTCCTACCCCTTCCGGGCACTGAAGCTTTCTTT
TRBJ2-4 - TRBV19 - CASSIRQERRNIQYF TGTGCCAGTAGTATAAGACAGGAGCGGAGAAACATTCAGTACTTC
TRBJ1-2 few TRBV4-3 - CASSQEHVFNYGYTF TGCGCCAGCAGCCAAGAGCATGTTTTTAACTATGGCTACACCTTC
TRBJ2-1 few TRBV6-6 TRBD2 CASSYVGTSSYNEQFF TGTGCCAGCAGTTACGTGGGGACTAGCAGCTACAATGAGCAGTTCTTC
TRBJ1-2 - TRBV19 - CASSIVTESSNYGYTF TGTGCCAGTAGTATAGTTACAGAATCTTCTAACTATGGCTACACCTTC
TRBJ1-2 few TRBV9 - CASSARDPYGYTF TGTGCCAGCAGCGCCCGGGATCCCTATGGCTACACCTTC
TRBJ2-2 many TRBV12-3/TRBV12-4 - CASSFKATGELFF TGTGCCAGCAGTTTTAAGGCTACCGGGGAGCTGTTTTTT
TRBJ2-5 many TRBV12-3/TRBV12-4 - CASGAVQETQYF TGTGCCAGCGGGGCGGTACAAGAGACCCAGTACTTC
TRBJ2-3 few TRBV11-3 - CASSYPGSDTQYF TGTGCCAGCAGTTACCCAGGGTCAGATACGCAGTATTTT
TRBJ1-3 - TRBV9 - CASSVEWGRSGNTIYF TGTGCCAGCAGCGTAGAATGGGGACGCTCTGGAAACACCATATATTTT
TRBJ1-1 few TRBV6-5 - CASSYARRGNTEAFF TGTGCCAGCAGTTACGCCCGTAGGGGAAACACTGAAGCTTTCTTT
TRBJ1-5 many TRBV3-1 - CASSQGPNQPQHF TGTGCCAGCAGCCAAGGACCGAATCAGCCCCAGCATTTT
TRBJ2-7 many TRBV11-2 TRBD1 CASSLQQGAREQYF TGTGCCAGCAGCTTGCAACAGGGGGCGAGGGAGCAGTACTTC
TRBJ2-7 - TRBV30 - CACGVAGRYEQYF TGTGCCTGCGGGGTGGCGGGACGATACGAGCAGTACTTC
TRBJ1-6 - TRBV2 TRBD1 CASSEAQGGSSYNSPLHF TGTGCCAGCAGTGAAGCGCAGGGGGGAAGCTCCTATAATTCACCCCTCCACTTT
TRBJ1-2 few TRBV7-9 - CASSSGGRAYGYTF TGTGCCAGCAGCAGCGGGGGGCGAGCCTATGGCTACACCTTC
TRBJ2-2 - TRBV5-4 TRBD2 CASSSGTSMSGELFF TGTGCCAGCAGCTCCGGGACTAGTATGTCCGGGGAGCTGTTTTTT
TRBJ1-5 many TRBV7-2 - CASSLAGGPNQPQHF TGTGCCAGCAGCTTAGCGGGGGGCCCCAATCAGCCCCAGCATTTT
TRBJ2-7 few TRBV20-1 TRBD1 CSATNQGAQEQYF TGCAGTGCCACAAATCAGGGGGCTCAAGAGCAGTACTTC
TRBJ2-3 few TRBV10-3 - CAIRTPKMDTQYF TGTGCCATCAGGACACCAAAGATGGATACGCAGTATTTT
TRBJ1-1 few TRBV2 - CASRLTPNTEAFF TGTGCCAGCAGACTTACACCGAACACTGAAGCTTTCTTT
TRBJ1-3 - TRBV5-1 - CASREGVPSGNTIYF TGCGCCAGCAGGGAGGGGGTCCCCTCTGGAAACACCATATATTTT
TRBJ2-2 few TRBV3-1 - CASSQTPLGTPNTGELFF TGTGCCAGCAGCCAAACACCTTTAGGGACACCGAACACCGGGGAGCTGTTTTTT
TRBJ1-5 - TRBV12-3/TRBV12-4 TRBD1 CASSMDRAHQPQHF TGTGCCAGCAGTATGGACAGGGCGCATCAGCCCCAGCATTTT
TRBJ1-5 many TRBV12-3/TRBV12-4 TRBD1 CASSFRDRGNQPQHF TGTGCCAGCAGTTTCCGGGACAGGGGCAATCAGCCCCAGCATTTT